These 8 T cell receptor beta chains share one sample of origin, sequenced in a study of cytomegalovirus exposure and HLA in healthy donors. Primers for the PCR totalled 60 Vbeta and 13 Jbeta. The table came from immunoSEQ multiplex PCR; TCRdb's copy has only in-frame clones and leaves some out. The sample shows about 69,000 clones, 60% to 85% of them seen only once. Sequencing was carried out using PBMCs. These receptors came from a man aged 18 to 30 in good health and CMV-seronegative.

The V call is TRBV28, the J call TRBJ2-3; D might be TRBD1 (5 bases). The CDR3 consists of 13 residues. Trimming removed 2 bases from V and 5 bases from J, with 8 bases in between. Germline V gene sequence: CDR1 MDHEN, CDR2 SYDVKM. The DNA for the CDR3 is TGTGCCAGCAGTTTACTCCAGGGAGATACGCAGTATTTT. Its protein is CASSLLQGDTQYF. Full variable domain (outside the CDR3, taken from reference TRBV28 and TRBJ2-3): DVKVTQSSRYLVKRTGEKVFLECVQDMDHENMFWYRQDPGLGLRLIYFSYDVKMKEKGDIPEGYSVSREKKERFSLILESASTNQTSMYLCASSLLQGDTQYFGPGTRLTVL.

V and J are TRBV9 and TRBJ1-1, with D tentatively TRBD1 (5 bases). CDR3 length: 16 residues. Germline CDR1 is SGDLS and CDR2 is YYNGEE. The V end lost 0 bases, the J end lost 1 base, and 13 bases lay between the germline ends. This CDR3 is CASSVVSGRGNTEAFF. The CDR3 DNA follows: TGTGCCAGCAGCGTAGTCTCGGGGCGGGGGAACACTGAAGCTTTCTTT.

The rearrangement uses TRBV30 and TRBJ2-1; possible D gene TRBD1, 6 bases. Per the germline V gene, CDR1 is GTSNPN and CDR2 is SVGIG (reference sequence). The CDR3 sequence is 13 residues long. V was shortened by 4 bases and J by 5 bases, with 12 bases between the two germline ends. The CDR3 loop reads CAWTSDRHNEQFF. The CDR3 region has the DNA TGTGCCTGGACCTCGGACAGACACAATGAGCAGTTCTTC.

This chain joins TRBV11-3 and TRBJ2-2; no firm D call. The CDR3 loop spans 15 amino acids. Germline lookup yields CDR1 SGHNT and CDR2 YENEEA. V lost 4 bases and J lost 3, with 12 bases in between. CDR3 DNA: TGTGCCAGCAGCTCCAAGAACTGGTACACCGGGGAGCTGTTTTTT. Protein sequence: CASSSKNWYTGELFF.

The gene calls are TRBV29-1 and TRBJ2-3; 7 nucleotides line up with TRBD2. Germline V CDR1 and CDR2: SQVTM, ANQGSEA. V lost 1 base, J lost 1 base, and 2 bases stayed unmatched. The CDR3 has 14 amino acids. CDR3 sequence reads: CSVEGSGGTDTQYF. The DNA for the CDR3 is TGCAGCGTTGAAGGAAGCGGGGGCACAGATACGCAGTATTTT.

V is TRBV30 and J is TRBJ1-2; D call uncertain. V was cut by 8 bases and J by 3 bases, with 10 bases left in between. The CDR3 is 11 amino acids. Germline V gene sequence: CDR1 GTSNPN, CDR2 SVGIG (reference sequence). The DNA for the CDR3 is TGTGCCGGAGACGTAGACTATGGCTACACCTTC. Encoded protein: CAGDVDYGYTF.

The chain has TRBV11-2 and TRBJ2-1, with 8 bases aligning to TRBD2. The CDR3 has 17 amino acids. Germline V gene sequence: CDR1 SGHAT, CDR2 FQNNGV. With V trimmed by 5 bases and J by 2 bases, 11 bases remained unmatched. The CDR3 nucleotides are TGTGCCAGCAGCACGCACGGGGGGGCCAATACCTACAATGAGCAGTTCTTC. Amino acid sequence: CASSTHGGANTYNEQFF.

V is TRBV25-1 and J is TRBJ2-5; 9 bases are a match to TRBD2. Germline CDR1 MGHDK, CDR2 SYGVNS. The CDR3 runs 15 residues. V was clipped by 3 bases and J by 3 bases; unmatched bases: 5. The DNA for the CDR3 is TGTGCCAGCAGTGACCCTAGCGGGGCTGAAGAGACCCAGTACTTC. Protein sequence: CASSDPSGAEETQYF.